Presented here are 11 T cell receptor beta chains from one specimen sequenced in a study of T cells after yellow fever vaccination. TCRdb passed the 5' RACE reads through MiXCR, listing each CDR3 protein once. There are hundreds of thousands of distinct CDR3 sequences in the sample; approximately 12% occur only once, and over 12% lies in the top ten. Material: PBMCs, obtained on the day of the yellow fever booster vaccination. These receptor sequences come from a man aged 25 to 45 who received the YFV17D yellow fever vaccine.

This clonotype was seen a handful of times. This chain connects TRBV5-4 to TRBJ2-7; D tentatively reads TRBD1 or TRBD2 (6 bases each). From germline, CDR1 is SGHNT and CDR2 YYREEE (reference sequence). The CDR3 extends over 15 amino acids. Trimming took 4 bases from V and 2 from J, leaving 16 bases between them. The CDR3 loop reads CASSGGGTYAYEQYF. DNA for the CDR3: TGTGCCAGCAGCGGGGGCGGGACATACGCCTACGAGCAGTACTTC.

This clonotype was detected a few times. The CDR3 loop reads CASSSSGGVPDTQYF. DNA of the CDR3: TGCGCCAGCAGTTCTAGCGGAGGGGTCCCAGATACGCAGTATTTT. The chain recombines TRBV5-1 with TRBJ2-3; 7 bases align to TRBD2. V shed 5 bases and J 4 bases; nucleotides not matched to a gene: 10. CDR3 length: 15 residues. Germline CDR1 SGHRS, CDR2 YFSETQ.

This sequence joins TRBV6-1 and TRBJ2-5; unclear D gene. This CDR3 comprises 14 residues. Per germline, CDR1 MNHNS and CDR2 SASEGT. The ends were cut back, 5 bases at V and 5 bases at J, with 15 bases in the middle. The CDR3 is CASSPGRTRETQYF. CDR3 DNA sequence: TGTGCCAGCAGTCCTGGACGGACCCGGGAGACCCAGTACTTC.

This clonotype has more than one count but fewer than ten. The genes are TRBV20-1 and TRBJ2-1; D may correspond to TRBD1 or TRBD2 (5 bases each). Germline CDR1 and CDR2: DFQATT and SNEGSKA (reference sequence). The V gene lost 4 bases and the J gene lost 8 bases, with 21 bases spanning the gap. This CDR3 region has 15 residues. The CDR3 sequence is CSATSGTDVGDEQFF. For the CDR3, the DNA is TGCAGTGCTACCTCCGGGACCGACGTCGGCGATGAGCAGTTCTTC.

The rearrangement joins TRBV5-4 to TRBJ2-7; D possibly uses TRBD1 or TRBD2 (6 bases each). Trimming cost V 4 bases and J 6 bases, with 17 bases left between them. CDR3 length equals 14 residues. Looked up from germline, CDR1 is SGHNT and CDR2 is YYREEE (reference sequence). The CDR3 spells CASSMRDKGTEQYF. The CDR3 DNA reads as TGTGCCAGCAGCATGCGGGACAAGGGGACCGAGCAGTACTTC.

This chain links TRBV11-1 with TRBJ2-1, with TRBD1 identical over 10 bases. CDR1 is SGHAT, CDR2 FQDESV, per germline (reference sequence). The CDR3 is made up of 15 amino acids. The ends lost 6 bases at V and 10 bases at J; junction bases unmatched: 12. The CDR3 DNA is TGTGCCAGCAGAGCGACAGGGGGCACTTTAAGCGAGCAGTTCTTC. It encodes CASRATGGTLSEQFF.

This chain connects TRBV29-1 to TRBJ2-3, with 12 bases that match TRBD2. CDR3 length: 14 residues. Unmatched junction bases numbered 8, after V lost 5 bases and J lost 8 bases. Germline CDR1 reads SQVTM; CDR2 reads ANQGSEA. Written as DNA, the CDR3 is TGCAGCGTTCTAGCGGGAGGGGCGTTCAGTACGCAGTATTTT. Translated: CSVLAGGAFSTQYF.

This clonotype was detected many times. The genes are TRBV4-3 and TRBJ2-4; D unresolved. Germline CDR1 is LGHNA and CDR2 is YSLEER. V was cut by 1 base and J by 1 base, with 11 bases left in between. This CDR3 comprises 16 residues. For the CDR3, the DNA is TGCGCCAGCAGCCAAGGCGCCAGGTTCGCCAAAAACATTCAGTACTTC. It codes for CASSQGARFAKNIQYF.

The chain has TRBV5-5 and TRBJ2-3; a weak D match, TRBD2 (5 bases). Germline V gives CDR1 SGHKS, CDR2 YYEKEE (reference sequence). This CDR3 comprises 15 residues. Trimming took 0 bases from V and 4 from J, leaving 12 bases between them. For the CDR3, the DNA is TGTGCCAGCAGCTTGGGGATAGGGAGTGCAGATACGCAGTATTTT. Amino acids: CASSLGIGSADTQYF.

The table lists this clonotype with a few counts. This chain joins TRBV27 and TRBJ2-1, with 9 bases lining up with TRBD1. Germline V CDR1 and CDR2: MNHEY, SMNVEV (reference sequence). The CDR3 is made up of 18 amino acids. V was clipped by 6 bases and J by 8 bases; unmatched bases: 20. The CDR3 DNA reads TGTGCCAGCAGCCAGTTACCGTTCTTGGGACAGGGTGACGATGAGCAGTTCTTC. Translation: CASSQLPFLGQGDDEQFF.

There are a few counts of this clonotype. The V call is TRBV25-1, the J call TRBJ2-3, with D perhaps TRBD2 (5 bases). CDR1 and CDR2 (germline): MGHDK, SYGVNS. V lost 0 bases and J 0 bases, leaving 10 bases between the germline ends. The CDR3 covers 16 residues. In DNA, the CDR3 is TGTGCCAGCAGTGAATATCAGCGGACTAGCACAGATACGCAGTATTTT. It yields the protein CASSEYQRTSTDTQYF.